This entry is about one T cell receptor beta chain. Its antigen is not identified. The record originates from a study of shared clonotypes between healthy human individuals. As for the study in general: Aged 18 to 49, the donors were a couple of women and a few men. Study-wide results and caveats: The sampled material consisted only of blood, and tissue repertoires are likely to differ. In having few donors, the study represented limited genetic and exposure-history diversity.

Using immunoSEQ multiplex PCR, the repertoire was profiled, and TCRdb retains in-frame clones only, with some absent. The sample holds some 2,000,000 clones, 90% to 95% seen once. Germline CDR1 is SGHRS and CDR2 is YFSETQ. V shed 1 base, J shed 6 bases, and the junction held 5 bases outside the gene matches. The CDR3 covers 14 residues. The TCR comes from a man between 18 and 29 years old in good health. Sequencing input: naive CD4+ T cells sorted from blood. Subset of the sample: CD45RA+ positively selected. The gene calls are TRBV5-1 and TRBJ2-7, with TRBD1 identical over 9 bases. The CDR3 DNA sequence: TGCGCCAGCAGCTTGCTGGGACAGGGCCGCGAGCAGTACTTC. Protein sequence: CASSLLGQGREQYF.